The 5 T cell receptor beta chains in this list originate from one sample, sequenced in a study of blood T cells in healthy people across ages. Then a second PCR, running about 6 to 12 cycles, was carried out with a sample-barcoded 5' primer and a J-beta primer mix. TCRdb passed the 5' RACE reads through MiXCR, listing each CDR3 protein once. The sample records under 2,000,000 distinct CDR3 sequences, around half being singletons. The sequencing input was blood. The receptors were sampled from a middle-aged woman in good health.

CDR3 in DNA: TGTGCCAGCAGCCCTCAAGTTTACAATGAGCAGTACTTC. It translates to CASSPQVYNEQYF. The J gene is TRBJ2-5, the V gene TRBV14; no definite D call. V shed 4 bases and J shed 11 bases, with 17 bases lying between them. The CDR3 loop spans 13 amino acids. Germline CDR1 is SGHDN and CDR2 is FVKESK. The full variable domain, rest sourced from reference TRBV14 and TRBJ2-5, is EAGVTQFPSHSVIEKGQTVTLRCDPISGHDNLYWYRRVMGKEIKFLLHFVKESKQDESGMPNNRFLAERTGGTYSTLKVQPAELEDSGVYFCASSPQVYNEQYFGPGTRLLVL.

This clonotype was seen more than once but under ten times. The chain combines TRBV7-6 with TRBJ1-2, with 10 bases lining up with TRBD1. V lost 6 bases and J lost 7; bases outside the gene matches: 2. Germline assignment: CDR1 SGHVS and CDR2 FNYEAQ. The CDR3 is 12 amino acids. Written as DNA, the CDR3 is TGTGCCAGCAGTGGGACAGGGGTTGGCTACACCTTC. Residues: CASSGTGVGYTF.

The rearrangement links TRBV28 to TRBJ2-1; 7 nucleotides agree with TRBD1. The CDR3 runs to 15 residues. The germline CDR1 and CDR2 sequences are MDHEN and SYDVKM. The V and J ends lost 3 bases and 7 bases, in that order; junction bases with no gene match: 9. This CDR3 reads CASSFPDRVVNEQFF. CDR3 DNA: TGTGCCAGCAGTTTCCCCGACAGGGTTGTGAATGAGCAGTTCTTC.

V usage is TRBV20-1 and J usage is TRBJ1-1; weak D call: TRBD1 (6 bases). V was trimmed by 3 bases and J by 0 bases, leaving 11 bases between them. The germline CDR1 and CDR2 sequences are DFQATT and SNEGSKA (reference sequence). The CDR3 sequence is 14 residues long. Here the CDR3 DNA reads TGCAGTGCTAGGATTCAGGGGTTGAACACTGAAGCTTTCTTT. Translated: CSARIQGLNTEAFF.

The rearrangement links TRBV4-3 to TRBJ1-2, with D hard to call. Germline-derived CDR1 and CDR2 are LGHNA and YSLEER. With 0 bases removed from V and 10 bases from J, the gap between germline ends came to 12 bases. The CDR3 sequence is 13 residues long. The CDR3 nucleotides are TGCGCCAGCAGCCAAGATCTACGTTCCGACTACACCTTC. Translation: CASSQDLRSDYTF.